Included here is one T cell receptor beta chain sequence, with context. What it recognizes is unknown. At study entry, adolescents had tuberculin skin tests and IGRA screening. This sample is drawn from a study of T cells in tuberculosis. On the study more broadly: A South African cohort included IGRA-negative adolescents, latently infected IGRA-positive adolescents and adults with active tuberculosis.

Assay used: immunoSEQ multiplex PCR; TCRdb lists only in-frame clones, some missing. Of roughly 34,000 clones in the sample, under 98% were seen once. This CDR3 is built from 13 residues. With 0 bases removed from V and 4 bases from J, the gap between germline ends came to 7 bases. The V gene's germline CDR1 is LNHNV and CDR2 YYDKDF (reference sequence). Study-level findings and limits: Active tuberculosis cases were adults; controls were adolescents.

The TCR comes from a donor between 10 and 35 years old with latent tuberculosis or without tuberculosis infection. The chain recombines TRBV15 with TRBJ2-7, with D unresolved. Sequencing was done on a sample of PBMCs. The CDR3 DNA follows: TGTGCCACCAGCAGAGATCTACGATACGAGCAGTACTTC. Translating gives CATSRDLRYEQYF.